Shown below are 27 T cell receptor beta chains from a single sample sequenced in a study of vaccination effects on CD4 cells after COVID-19. Their cognate antigens are unknown. The ViraFEST assay expanded antigen-specific CD4+ T cells with viral peptide pools before sequencing. At the end of nine to ten days of culture, CD4+ T cells were isolated. Vaccine recipients, nucleocapsid antibody negative, had no prior SARS-CoV-2 infection. Assay used: immunoSEQ multiplex PCR; TCRdb lists only in-frame clones, some missing. The table shows roughly 75,000 clones, with roughly 70% occurring only once. Sequenced here: CD4+ T cells from PBMCs cultured with HCoV-OC43 spike peptides, sampled before COVID-19 vaccination. The subset denotes: HCoV-OC43 spike overlapping peptide pool stimulation. The receptors shown here come from a human donor who received a COVID-19 vaccine.

The V gene is TRBV19, the J gene TRBJ1-6, with TRBD1 matching over 9 bases. CDR3 length equals 15 residues. Per the germline V gene, CDR1 is LNHDA and CDR2 is SQIVND (reference sequence). With V trimmed by 6 bases and J by 7 bases, 7 bases remained unmatched. CDR3 sequence reads: CASSQPGTGNSPLHF. The CDR3, as DNA: TGTGCCAGTAGCCAACCCGGGACAGGGAATTCACCCCTCCACTTT.

This chain links TRBV5-1 with TRBJ2-2, with 10 nucleotides matching TRBD2. The germline CDR1 and CDR2 sequences are SGHRS and YFSETQ. This CDR3 contains 18 residues. With V trimmed by 3 bases and J by 0 bases, 8 bases remained unmatched. The chain's CDR3 is CASSSILSGGSNTGELFF. CDR3 nucleotides: TGCGCCAGCAGCTCGATACTTAGCGGGGGGTCGAACACCGGGGAGCTGTTTTTT. Based on the CDR3 plus reference TRBV5-1 and TRBJ2-2, the full variable domain is KAGVTQTPRYLIKTRGQQVTLSCSPISGHRSVSWYQQTPGQGLQFLFEYFSETQRNKGNFPGRFSGRQFSNSRSEMNVSTLELGDSALYLCASSSILSGGSNTGELFFGEGSRLTVL.

The V gene is TRBV7-2, the J gene TRBJ1-5, with a possible D match to TRBD1 (5 bases). The CDR3 consists of 15 residues. Germline V CDR1 and CDR2: SGHTA, FQGNSA. Trimming removed 4 bases at V and 3 bases at J, with 13 bases between. CDR3 residues: CASSSRGLLNQPQHF. Written as DNA, the CDR3 is TGTGCCAGCAGCTCCCGGGGCCTACTCAATCAGCCCCAGCATTTT.

This clone was seen more than once but under ten times. V gene TRBV5-4 combines with J gene TRBJ1-2, with 7 bases lining up with TRBD1. Germline trimming cut 0 bases from V and 8 bases from J; bases unmatched to any gene: 13. This CDR3 spans 16 amino acids. Germline-derived CDR1 and CDR2 are SGHNT and YYREEE (reference sequence). CDR3 DNA sequence: TGTGCCAGCAGCTTGGTGGGTTGGGAGGGGGCGAACGGCTACACCTTC. As protein: CASSLVGWEGANGYTF.

The chain recombines TRBV19 with TRBJ1-5, with D unresolved. Germline lookup yields CDR1 LNHDA and CDR2 SQIVND (reference sequence). The V end lost 6 bases, the J end lost 0 bases, and 18 bases lay between the germline ends. This CDR3 is 17 amino acids long. Here the CDR3 DNA reads TGTGCCAGTAGAACCTGGCCCTTCAAGGATAGCAATCAGCCCCAGCATTTT. Translated: CASRTWPFKDSNQPQHF.

The chain has TRBV5-4 and TRBJ2-3, with D possibly matching TRBD1 (6 bases). Germline V gene data show CDR1 as SGHNT and CDR2 as YYREEE (reference sequence). The CDR3 sequence is 16 residues long. V was trimmed by 0 bases and J by 2 bases, leaving 13 bases between them. In DNA form, the CDR3 reads TGTGCCAGCAGCTTGGGGTCAGGGGCACACACAGATACGCAGTATTTT. Amino acid sequence: CASSLGSGAHTDTQYF.

V gene TRBV7-2 combines with J gene TRBJ1-2; TRBD1 matches at 7 bases. The J segment lost 8 bases and the V segment lost 7 bases, leaving 16 bases of the junction unmatched. Germline V gene sequence: CDR1 SGHTA, CDR2 FQGNSA. The CDR3 sequence is 15 residues long. CDR3 nucleotide sequence: TGTGCCAGCACCTTGGGGGGTGGAGGGGGCAGAGGCTACACCTTC. Its protein product is CASTLGGGGGRGYTF. Drawing the rest from reference TRBV7-2 and TRBJ1-2, the complete variable domain is GAGVSQSPSNKVTEKGKDVELRCDPISGHTALYWYRQSLGQGLEFLIYFQGNSAPDKSGLPSDRFSAERTGGSVSTLTIQRTQQEDSAVYLCASTLGGGGGRGYTFGSGTRLTVV.

This chain joins TRBV23-1 and TRBJ2-1, with a possible D match to TRBD2 (6 bases). TRBV23-1 is an open reading frame whose function is uncertain. Trimming removed 0 bases at V and 4 bases at J, with 10 bases between. The CDR3 spans 15 residues. The chain's CDR3 is CASSQSCGDYNEQFF. CDR3 nucleotide sequence: TGCGCCAGCAGTCAATCATGCGGGGATTACAATGAGCAGTTCTTC.

The genes are TRBV7-2 and TRBJ2-3, with 11 bases aligning to TRBD2. Germline CDR1 SGHTA, CDR2 FQGNSA. The ends lost 1 base at V and 7 bases at J; junction bases unmatched: 10. This CDR3 region has 17 residues. CDR3 amino acids: CASSLVASGGWINTQYF. CDR3 nucleotide sequence: TGTGCCAGCAGCTTAGTGGCTAGCGGGGGGTGGATAAATACGCAGTATTTT.

The chain uses TRBV11-2 and TRBJ2-5; no clear D. The CDR3 contains 13 residues. Looked up from germline, CDR1 is SGHAT and CDR2 is FQNNGV. Deletions cut 4 bases from V and 2 bases from J, with 8 bases between. CDR3 coding DNA: TGTGCCAGCAGCTCGCACCTACAAGAGACCCAGTACTTC. It codes for CASSSHLQETQYF.

V and J are TRBV30 and TRBJ2-7; the match to TRBD1 covers 8 bases. The CDR3 is 13 amino acids. Germline V gene data show CDR1 as GTSNPN and CDR2 as SVGIG (reference sequence). J lost 3 bases, V lost 3 bases, and 4 bases had no gene match. CDR3 sequence: CAWSRTGGYEQYV. The CDR3 DNA sequence: TGTGCCTGGAGCCGAACAGGGGGCTACGAGCAGTACGTC.

The V call is TRBV5-6, the J call TRBJ1-1; 7 nucleotides align to TRBD1. CDR3 size: 17 residues. In germline, CDR1 is SGHDT, CDR2 YYEEEE. Trimming cost V 3 bases and J 3 bases; bases outside gene matches: 14. CDR3 bases: TGTGCCAGCAGCTCAACCCGCCGACAGGGAAGGGACACTGAAGCTTTCTTT. Encoded protein: CASSSTRRQGRDTEAFF.

This sequence joins TRBV7-2 and TRBJ2-3; possible D gene TRBD2, 6 bases. Germline loops: CDR1 SGHTA, CDR2 FQGNSA. The length of the CDR3 is 16 residues. V lost 5 bases to trimming and J lost 9 bases, with 24 bases between them. The CDR3 nucleotides are TGTGCCAGCAGCCCCGGGCGTGGGGGGATCCCAGGAACGCAGTATTTT. It encodes CASSPGRGGIPGTQYF.

The rearrangement uses TRBV5-1 and TRBJ1-2; tentatively, D is TRBD1 (5 bases). The V and J ends lost 4 bases and 2 bases respectively, with 12 bases between them. CDR1 SGHRS and CDR2 YFSETQ come from the germline V gene. The CDR3 is 14 residues long. As DNA, the CDR3 is TGCGCCAGCAGCCCTGGGACGGGCAACTATGGCTACACCTTC. It specifies CASSPGTGNYGYTF.

The chain has TRBV19 and TRBJ1-6, with TRBD1 matching over 7 bases. The CDR3 is made up of 14 amino acids. From germline, CDR1 is LNHDA and CDR2 SQIVND (reference sequence). The ends lost 7 bases at V and 5 bases at J; junction bases unmatched: 5. The CDR3 sequence is CASTAGQNNSPLHF. CDR3 nucleotide sequence: TGTGCCAGTACCGCGGGACAGAATAATTCACCCCTCCACTTT.

Only one count was recorded for this clone. The chain is built from TRBV10-2 and TRBJ2-7, with 8 bases aligning to TRBD2. The CDR3 sequence is 14 residues long. V lost 5 bases to trimming and J lost 3 bases; unmatched junction nucleotides: 6. Looked up from germline, CDR1 is WSHSY and CDR2 is SAAADI. DNA for the CDR3: TGCGCCAGCAGTAGTGGTACTAGCGGCTACGAGCAGTACGTC. Residues: CASSSGTSGYEQYV.

V and J are TRBV6-5 and TRBJ1-2, with D maybe TRBD1 (6 bases). The V gene lost 2 bases and the J gene lost 2 bases, with 12 bases spanning the gap. This CDR3 region has 15 residues. Germline loops: CDR1 MNHEY, CDR2 SVGAGI. The CDR3 DNA reads TGTGCCAGCAGTTACGCCCGTGGACAGAACTATGGCTACACCTTC. The encoded protein is CASSYARGQNYGYTF.

The chain employs TRBV5-1 and TRBJ2-1; 8 bases fit TRBD2. J was trimmed by 0 bases and V by 4 bases; bases with no gene match: 6. Germline loops: CDR1 SGHRS, CDR2 YFSETQ. The CDR3 contains 16 residues. The CDR3 here is CASSPGGTNSYNEQFF. The CDR3 region has the DNA TGCGCCAGCAGCCCGGGAGGGACGAACTCCTACAATGAGCAGTTCTTC.

The chain joins TRBV14 to TRBJ2-5; D is ambiguous. The length of the CDR3 is 17 residues. V was clipped by 0 bases and J by 1 base, with 15 bases between them. Germline-derived CDR1 and CDR2 are SGHDN and FVKESK. Here the CDR3 DNA reads TGTGCCAGCAGCCAAGAGCACGGAAGTCACTCCCAAGAGACCCAGTACTTC. This sequence encodes CASSQEHGSHSQETQYF.

The rearrangement joins TRBV6-5 to TRBJ2-5, with no clear D. The CDR3 has 13 amino acids. Deletions cut 6 bases from V and 5 bases from J, with 13 bases between. The germline gives CDR1 MNHEY, CDR2 SVGAGI. CDR3 DNA sequence: TGTGCCAGCAGCACCCCCGGCAGGGAGACCCAGTACTTC. Amino acids: CASSTPGRETQYF.

The chain couples TRBV24-1 to TRBJ2-1, with D possibly being TRBD2 (6 bases). Deletions cut 5 bases from V and 0 bases from J, with 13 bases between. This CDR3 comprises 16 residues. Germline lookup yields CDR1 KGHDR and CDR2 SFDVKD. Here the CDR3 reads CATSVGQGLSYNEQFF. For the CDR3, the DNA is TGTGCCACCAGTGTAGGGCAGGGACTCTCCTACAATGAGCAGTTCTTC.

The chain is built from TRBV4-3 and TRBJ2-6; unclear D gene. This CDR3 has 16 residues. Germline loops: CDR1 LGHNA, CDR2 YSLEER. Trimming removed 1 base at V and 0 bases at J, with 7 bases between. The CDR3 DNA reads as TGCGCCAGCAGCCAAGTGGGCAGCTCTGGGGCCAACGTCCTGACTTTC. Amino acids: CASSQVGSSGANVLTF.

The chain is built from TRBV2 and TRBJ2-5; D unresolved. This CDR3 is built from 17 residues. The V and J ends lost 1 base and 1 base respectively, with 16 bases between them. Germline-derived CDR1 and CDR2 are SNHLY and FYNNEI. The DNA for the CDR3 is TGTGCCAGCAGTGAAGGGCCTCGACGGGCGGCCCAAGAGACCCAGTACTTC. Its protein is CASSEGPRRAAQETQYF.

The chain carries TRBV18 and TRBJ1-1; D unclear. From germline, CDR1 is KGHSH and CDR2 LQKENI. The CDR3 has 15 amino acids. V was clipped by 2 bases and J by 3 bases, with 13 bases between them. The CDR3 spells CASSPSIAGDTEAFF. As DNA, the CDR3 is TGTGCCAGCTCACCAAGTATCGCCGGGGACACTGAAGCTTTCTTT. The full variable domain, in which reference TRBV18 and TRBJ1-1 provide the parts outside the CDR3, is NAGVMQNPRHLVRRRGQEARLRCSPMKGHSHVYWYRQLPEEGLKFMVYLQKENIIDESGMPKERFSAEFPKEGPSILRIQQVVRGDSAAYFCASSPSIAGDTEAFFGQGTRLTVV.

The chain joins TRBV2 to TRBJ1-5; 11 positions match TRBD1. The length of the CDR3 is 16 residues. Germline V gene data show CDR1 as SNHLY and CDR2 as FYNNEI. The J segment lost 2 bases and the V segment lost 6 bases, leaving 6 bases of the junction unmatched. DNA of the CDR3: TGTGCCAGCAGACCGGGACAGGGGGTGGGCAATCAGCCCCAGCATTTT. Its translation: CASRPGQGVGNQPQHF.

This clone was seen just once. The chain recombines TRBV9 with TRBJ1-2; the D is unclear. This CDR3 is built from 16 residues. The V gene's germline CDR1 is SGDLS and CDR2 YYNGEE. The ends were cut back, 0 bases at V and 5 bases at J, with 17 bases in the middle. CDR3 loop: CASSVDPSGSVYGYTF. The CDR3, as DNA: TGTGCCAGCAGCGTAGACCCCTCGGGGTCGGTTTATGGCTACACCTTC.

V is TRBV7-3 and J is TRBJ1-3; D gene ambiguous. Germline values: CDR1 SGHTA, CDR2 FQGTGA. V gave up 3 bases and J gave up 1 base, with 19 bases separating them. The CDR3 runs to 18 residues. The DNA of the CDR3 is TGTGCCAGCAGCTTCGCCGGGTTTGGCGGGGAGTCTGGAAACACCATATATTTT. Its protein product is CASSFAGFGGESGNTIYF. The entire variable domain, with the rest obtained from reference TRBV7-3 and TRBJ1-3, is as follows: GAGVSQTPSNKVTEKGKYVELRCDPISGHTALYWYRQSLGQGPEFLIYFQGTGAADDSGLPNDRFFAVRPEGSVSTLKIQRTERGDSAVYLCASSFAGFGGESGNTIYFGEGSWLTVV.